This T cell receptor beta chain stems from a study of T cells in Graves' hyperthyroidism and ophthalmopathy (dated by TCRdb to the late 2010s). For the study in its entirety: Peripheral blood samples were taken at initial diagnosis, before any treatment was given. To identify distinguishing TCR V-J signatures, a discovery cohort of about 95 patients was used, comprising 40 to 45 with Graves' ophthalmopathy and roughly 60 with stable Graves' hyperthyroidism. Prospective prediction of ophthalmopathy was tested in an independent validation cohort consisting of about 20 hyperthyroidism patients and 17 patients who later progressed to ophthalmopathy. The roughly 90 discovery patients were divided at random into training and test sets in a 7:3 ratio. In about 6 Graves' hyperthyroidism patients, the study also compared T-cell repertoires from thyroid tissue with T-cell repertoires from blood. Once sampling was done, hyperthyroidism patients were given methimazole at a starting dose of 30 mg daily, whereas ophthalmopathy patients were given high-dose intravenous methylprednisolone. The paper reports TCR Vbeta CDR3 sequencing of some 140 peripheral blood samples: around 45 ophthalmopathy, fewer than 85 hyperthyroidism and approximately 17 progressor patients.

According to the germline V gene, CDR1 reads SNHLY and CDR2 reads FYNNEI. V lost 4 bases and J lost 0 bases, and the count of bases not matched to a germline gene is 5. The CDR3 runs 18 residues from the cysteine to the phenylalanine. The DNA shown is the 54-base CDR3, in frame from base 1. The TCR beta CDR3 regions were amplified from RNA transcripts. The TCR CDR3 was subjected to a first round of RT-PCR using the HTBI primer set and the Qiagen OneStep RT-PCR kit. A second multiplex PCR round built the libraries, followed by size selection and purification. Libraries were sequenced paired-end with 100 bp reads on an Illumina HiSeq2000. In the paper's pipeline: SOAPnuke was used to process the raw data, with reads discarded if the reads contained adapters or uncalled bases, had a mean Phred below 15, or lacked an exact constant-primer or identifier match. High-quality paired reads were merged with COPE v1.2.5, and unique nucleotide sequences were defined as clonotypes. Clonotypes were aligned to IMGT TRBV, TRBD and TRBJ reference segments using MiTCR v1.1. Analysis was restricted to V-J combinations with a frequency above 0.0001, which covered 99.2% of repertoires. The TCS score was defined as F50 (clonal expansion) divided by E x V (chaos), with BLOSUM62-based TCRdist calculated between CDR3 peptides within each V-J. Welch's t-statistics and random forest reduced some 510 V-J features to fewer than 15, which were used in a naive Bayes classifier (R e1071). The raw public reads went through TCRdb reprocessing: fastp at Q25, MiXCR clone calling, in-frame beta chains kept. Records with the same CDR3 protein are collapsed into one entry carrying the most frequent genes and DNA. In this record, the V and J calls reflect TCRdb's handling and not the investigators' own analysis. The sample table contains around 420,000 distinct CDR3 sequences; only one count was recorded for around 14% of them. The ten top clones hold less than 15% of the sample.

The investigation overall reported the following: A 13 V-J signature model separated ophthalmopathy from stable hyperthyroidism, with around 91% sensitivity and about 81% specificity in cross-validation and 80%/75% in testing. Most expanded thyroid clonotypes (frequency above 0.001) were also found in blood, which suggests that blood repertoires may mirror thyroid immune responses. Sample size was not statistically predetermined, and investigators were not blinded to group allocation. During validation, the model predicted progression to ophthalmopathy a median of around six months ahead of onset, with around 65% sensitivity and 72% to 85% specificity.

Graves' hyperthyroidism was defined as stable when no progression to ophthalmopathy occurred over 18 months of follow-up. The hyperthyroidism patients were between 18 and 65 years old and newly diagnosed, with a disease duration of less than 2 months. The study excluded patients with uncontrolled infections, other autoimmune diseases, pregnancy or lactation. Diagnoses were based on clinical symptoms, serum thyroxine and TRAb, thyroid ultrasound and orbital computed tomography. PBMCs were separated from roughly 10 ml of fresh peripheral blood using Ficoll-Paque density gradient centrifugation. Total RNA was extracted with Trizol reagent, and quality was checked on an Agilent 2100 Bioanalyzer. This clonotype was seen repeatedly, ten times or more. This receptor's antigen is unknown. No per-base quality is available; no much larger clone lies one base away.

This chain joins TRBV2 to TRBJ2-3, with 15 bases in between that match TRBD2. The origin of this receptor is a woman under 30 with Graves' hyperthyroidism. Input material: blood. The CDR3 in this case is CASSGGLAGGTSTDTQYF. The nucleotide sequence is given as TGTGCCAGCAGTGGGGGACTAGCGGGAGGTACTAGCACAGATACGCAGTATTTT.